This TCR beta chain was profiled in a study of cytomegalovirus exposure and HLA in healthy donors. General study results and limits: Several of the most significant clusters appeared, in a later analysis, to be linked to common viral pathogens.

Note on this clone: Its antigen is not known.

The CDR3 has 14 amino acids. V lost 2 bases, J lost 7 bases, and 9 bases stayed unmatched. The germline CDR1 and CDR2 sequences are SGHNT and YYREEE (reference sequence). Amplification used 60 Vbeta primers and 13 Jbeta primers. This table comes from immunoSEQ multiplex PCR, and its TCRdb copy is limited to in-frame clones, with some not included. The sample comprises approximately 140,000 clones, 84% of which are singletons, and roughly 3% rests with the top ten. Sequenced input: PBMCs. The TCR was taken from a middle-aged man in good health and CMV-seronegative. V and J are TRBV5-4 and TRBJ2-7; 7 bases are a match to TRBD1. CDR3 sequence reads: CASSLVTGSEEQYF. In DNA, the CDR3 is TGTGCCAGCAGCTTAGTGACAGGGAGTGAGGAGCAGTACTTC.